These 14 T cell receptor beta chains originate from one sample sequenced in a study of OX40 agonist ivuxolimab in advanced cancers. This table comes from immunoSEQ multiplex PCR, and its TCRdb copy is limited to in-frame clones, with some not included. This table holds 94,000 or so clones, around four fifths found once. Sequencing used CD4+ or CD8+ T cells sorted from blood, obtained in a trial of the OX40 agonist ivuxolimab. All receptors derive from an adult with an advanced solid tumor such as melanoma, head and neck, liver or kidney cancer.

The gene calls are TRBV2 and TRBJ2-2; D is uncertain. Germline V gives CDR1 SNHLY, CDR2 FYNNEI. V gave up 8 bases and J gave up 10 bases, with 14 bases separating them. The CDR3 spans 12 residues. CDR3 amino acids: CASRGVDEELFF. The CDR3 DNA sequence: TGTGCCAGCCGTGGGGTGGATGAGGAGCTGTTTTTT.

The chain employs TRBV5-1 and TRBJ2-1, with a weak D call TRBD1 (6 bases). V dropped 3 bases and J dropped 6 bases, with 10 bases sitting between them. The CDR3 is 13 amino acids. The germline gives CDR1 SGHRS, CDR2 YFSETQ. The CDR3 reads CASSSQGFNEQFF. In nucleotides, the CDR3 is TGCGCCAGCAGCTCCCAGGGGTTCAATGAGCAGTTCTTC.

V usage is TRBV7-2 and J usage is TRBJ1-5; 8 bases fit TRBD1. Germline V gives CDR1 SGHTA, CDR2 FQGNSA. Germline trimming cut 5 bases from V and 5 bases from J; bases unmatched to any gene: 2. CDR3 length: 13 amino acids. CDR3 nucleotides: TGTGCCAGCAGCCCGGACAGGGATCAGCCCCAGCATTTT. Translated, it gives CASSPDRDQPQHF.

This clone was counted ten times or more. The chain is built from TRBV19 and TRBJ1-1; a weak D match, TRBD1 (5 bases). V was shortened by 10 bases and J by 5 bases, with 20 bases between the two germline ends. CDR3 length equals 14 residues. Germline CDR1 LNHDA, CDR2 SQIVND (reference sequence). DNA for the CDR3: TGTGCCACTCCCGCAGGCCCAGGGCGGACTGAAGCTTTCTTT. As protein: CATPAGPGRTEAFF. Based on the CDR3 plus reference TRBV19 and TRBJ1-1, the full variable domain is DGGITQSPKYLFRKEGQNVTLSCEQNLNHDAMYWYRQDPGQGLRLIYYSQIVNDFQKGDIAEGYSVSREKKESFPLTVTSAQKNPTAFYLCATPAGPGRTEAFFGQGTRLTVV.

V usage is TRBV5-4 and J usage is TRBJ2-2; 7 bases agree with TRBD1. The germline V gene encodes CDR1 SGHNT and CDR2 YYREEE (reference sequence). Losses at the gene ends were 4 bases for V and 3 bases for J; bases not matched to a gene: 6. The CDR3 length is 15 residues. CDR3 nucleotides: TGTGCCAGCAGCACTGGGGACAGCTACACCGGGGAGCTGTTTTTT. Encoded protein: CASSTGDSYTGELFF.

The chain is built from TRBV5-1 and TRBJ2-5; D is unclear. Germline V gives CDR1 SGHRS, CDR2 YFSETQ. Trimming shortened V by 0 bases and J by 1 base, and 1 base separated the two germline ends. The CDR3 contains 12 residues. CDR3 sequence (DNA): TGCGCCAGCAGCTTGGTCCAAGAGACCCAGTACTTC. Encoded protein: CASSLVQETQYF. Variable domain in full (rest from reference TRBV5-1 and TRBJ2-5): KAGVTQTPRYLIKTRGQQVTLSCSPISGHRSVSWYQQTPGQGLQFLFEYFSETQRNKGNFPGRFSGRQFSNSRSEMNVSTLELGDSALYLCASSLVQETQYFGPGTRLLVL.

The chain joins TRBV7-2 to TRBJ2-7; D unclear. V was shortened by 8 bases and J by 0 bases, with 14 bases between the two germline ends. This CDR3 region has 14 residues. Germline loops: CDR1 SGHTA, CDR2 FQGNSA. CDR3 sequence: CASSPARSSYEQYF. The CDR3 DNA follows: TGTGCCAGCTCTCCGGCGCGGAGCTCCTACGAGCAGTACTTC.

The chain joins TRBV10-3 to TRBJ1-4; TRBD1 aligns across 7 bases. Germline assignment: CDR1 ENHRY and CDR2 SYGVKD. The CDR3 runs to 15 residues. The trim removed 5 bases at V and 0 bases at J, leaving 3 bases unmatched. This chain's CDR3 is CAISRQGATNEKLFF. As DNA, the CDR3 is TGTGCCATCAGTCGACAGGGTGCAACTAATGAAAAACTGTTTTTT.

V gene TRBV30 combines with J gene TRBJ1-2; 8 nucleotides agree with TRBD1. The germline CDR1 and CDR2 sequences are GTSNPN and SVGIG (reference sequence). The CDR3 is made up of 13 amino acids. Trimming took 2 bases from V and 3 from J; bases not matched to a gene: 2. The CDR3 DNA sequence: TGTGCCTGGAGTAAGGGACAGGACTATGGCTACACCTTC. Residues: CAWSKGQDYGYTF.

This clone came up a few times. The CDR3: CASSPGAGNNQPQHF. The DNA of the CDR3 is TGTGCCAGCTCACCAGGGGCAGGGAACAATCAGCCCCAGCATTTT. The chain recombines TRBV18 with TRBJ1-5; D is possibly TRBD1 (5 bases). Deletions cut 2 bases from V and 3 bases from J, with 11 bases between. Germline V gene lookup returns CDR1 KGHSH and CDR2 LQKENI. This CDR3 comprises 15 residues.

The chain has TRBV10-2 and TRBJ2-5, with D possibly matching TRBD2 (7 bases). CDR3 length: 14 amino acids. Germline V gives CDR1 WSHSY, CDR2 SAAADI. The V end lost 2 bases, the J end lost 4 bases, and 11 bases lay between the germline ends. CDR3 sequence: CASSEGGGRETQYF. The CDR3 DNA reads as TGCGCCAGCAGTGAGGGGGGGGGCCGAGAGACCCAGTACTTC.

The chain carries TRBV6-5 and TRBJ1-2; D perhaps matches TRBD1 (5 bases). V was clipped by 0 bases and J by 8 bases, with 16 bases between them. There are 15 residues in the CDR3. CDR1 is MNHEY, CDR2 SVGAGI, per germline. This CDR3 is CASSYSARQGGGYTF. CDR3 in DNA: TGTGCCAGCAGTTACTCTGCGCGGCAGGGCGGAGGCTACACCTTC.

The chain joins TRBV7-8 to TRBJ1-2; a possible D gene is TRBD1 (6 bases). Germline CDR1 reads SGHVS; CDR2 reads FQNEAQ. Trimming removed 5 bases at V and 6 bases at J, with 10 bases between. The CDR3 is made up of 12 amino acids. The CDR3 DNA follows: TGTGCCAGCAGCCCTGGGGGCGATGGCTACACCTTC. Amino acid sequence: CASSPGGDGYTF.

The CDR3 coding sequence is TGTGCCAGCAGCTTAGGGGCAGGGACAACTAATGAAAAACTGTTTTTT. The encoded protein is CASSLGAGTTNEKLFF. This chain connects TRBV7-9 to TRBJ1-4; tentative D call: TRBD1 (5 bases). The CDR3 contains 16 residues. V gave up 1 base and J gave up 0 bases, with 9 bases separating them. Germline V gene lookup returns CDR1 SEHNR and CDR2 FQNEAQ (reference sequence).